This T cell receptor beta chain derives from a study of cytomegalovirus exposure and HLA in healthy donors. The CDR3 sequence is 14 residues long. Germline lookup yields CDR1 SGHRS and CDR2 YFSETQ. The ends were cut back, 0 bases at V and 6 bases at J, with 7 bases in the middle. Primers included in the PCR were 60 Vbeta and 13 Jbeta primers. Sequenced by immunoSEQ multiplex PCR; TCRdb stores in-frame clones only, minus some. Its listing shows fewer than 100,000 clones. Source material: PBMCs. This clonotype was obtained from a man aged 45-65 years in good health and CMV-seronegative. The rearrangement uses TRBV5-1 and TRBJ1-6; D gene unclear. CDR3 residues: CASSLGLSNSPLHF. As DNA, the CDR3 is TGCGCCAGCAGCTTGGGACTAAGTAATTCACCCCTCCACTTT.